The rows below give T cell receptor beta chains drawn from one sample of a study of CD8 T cells in ankylosing spondylitis. TCRdb re-called the 5' RACE reads through MiXCR, storing one row per CDR3 protein. The table records a few hundred thousand distinct CDR3 sequences, 15% to 20% of them present only once. The sequencing input was blood, either unsorted or a sorted T cell fraction (not recorded which). The receptors stem from a male donor with ankylosing spondylitis or in good health (not recorded which). Each CDR3 is given with its conserved first and last residue. Fields, in order: CDR3 protein, CDR3 DNA, J gene, V gene, clone size, D gene. The D gene is left open where the match is weak. Clone size is shown for a subset of rows, as once, few, many or a class of expanded clone.

cdr3_aa: CASSPGTPFYEQYF
cdr3_nt: TGTGCCAGCAGTCCCGGGACTCCCTTCTACGAGCAGTACTTC
j_call: TRBJ2-7
v_call: TRBV2
clone_size: .
d_call: .

cdr3_aa: CSVELGGNEQFF
cdr3_nt: TGCAGCGTTGAACTAGGCGGCAATGAGCAGTTCTTC
j_call: TRBJ2-1
v_call: TRBV29-1
clone_size: many
d_call: .

cdr3_aa: CSVEDWVGGDEAFF
cdr3_nt: TGCAGCGTTGAAGATTGGGTGGGGGGGGATGAAGCTTTCTTT
j_call: TRBJ1-1
v_call: TRBV29-1
clone_size: .
d_call: .

cdr3_aa: CAISESGQGTPNYGYTF
cdr3_nt: TGTGCCATCAGTGAATCGGGACAGGGCACACCTAACTATGGCTACACCTTC
j_call: TRBJ1-2
v_call: TRBV10-3
clone_size: .
d_call: TRBD1

cdr3_aa: CASSQESGGGFLGTYEQYF
cdr3_nt: TGCGCCAGCAGCCAAGAATCGGGGGGCGGTTTTCTGGGGACCTACGAGCAGTACTTC
j_call: TRBJ2-7
v_call: TRBV4-1
clone_size: .
d_call: .

cdr3_aa: CASSLETPGDGYTF
cdr3_nt: TGTGCCAGCAGCCTGGAAACGCCCGGGGACGGCTACACCTTC
j_call: TRBJ1-2
v_call: TRBV5-5
clone_size: few
d_call: .

cdr3_aa: CASSLGVTGVETQYF
cdr3_nt: TGTGCCAGCAGTTTAGGGGTCACAGGGGTTGAGACCCAGTACTTC
j_call: TRBJ2-5
v_call: TRBV27
clone_size: .
d_call: TRBD1

cdr3_aa: CASRGRGAGGDTGELFF
cdr3_nt: TGTGCCAGCAGGGGGCGCGGAGCGGGAGGGGACACCGGGGAGCTGTTTTTT
j_call: TRBJ2-2
v_call: TRBV9
clone_size: .
d_call: TRBD2

cdr3_aa: CASSESFQGLTSYEQYF
cdr3_nt: TGCGCCAGCAGTGAGTCTTTCCAGGGGCTTACATCCTACGAGCAGTACTTC
j_call: TRBJ2-7
v_call: TRBV10-2
clone_size: many
d_call: .

cdr3_aa: CASSLTLGGLAGFWAGNEQFF
cdr3_nt: TGTGCCAGCAGCTTAACTCTTGGAGGACTAGCGGGGTTCTGGGCAGGCAATGAGCAGTTCTTC
j_call: TRBJ2-1
v_call: TRBV7-3
clone_size: few
d_call: TRBD2

cdr3_aa: CASTQADSYEQYF
cdr3_nt: TGTGCCAGCACTCAGGCGGACTCCTACGAGCAGTACTTC
j_call: TRBJ2-7
v_call: TRBV2
clone_size: .
d_call: .

cdr3_aa: CASSPEIQGRNEQFF
cdr3_nt: TGTGCCAGCAGCCCCGAAATACAGGGGCGCAATGAGCAGTTCTTC
j_call: TRBJ2-1
v_call: TRBV11-2
clone_size: few
d_call: TRBD1

cdr3_aa: CASNFPNSYEQYF
cdr3_nt: TGTGCCAGCAATTTCCCGAATTCCTACGAGCAGTACTTC
j_call: TRBJ2-7
v_call: TRBV12-3/TRBV12-4
clone_size: .
d_call: .

cdr3_aa: CASSQGLAASYEQYF
cdr3_nt: TGTGCCAGCAGCCAAGGGCTAGCGGCCAGCTACGAGCAGTACTTC
j_call: TRBJ2-7
v_call: TRBV3-1
clone_size: .
d_call: TRBD2

cdr3_aa: CASSLSGTFYYEQYF
cdr3_nt: TGTGCCAGCAGTCTGAGCGGGACATTTTACTACGAGCAGTACTTC
j_call: TRBJ2-7
v_call: TRBV27
clone_size: .
d_call: .

cdr3_aa: CASSFWGEGEQNQPQHF
cdr3_nt: TGTGCCAGCAGTTTTTGGGGGGAGGGGGAGCAAAATCAGCCCCAGCATTTT
j_call: TRBJ1-5
v_call: TRBV12-3/TRBV12-4
clone_size: many
d_call: .

cdr3_aa: CACSSTSGRIGSFDEQYF
cdr3_nt: TGTGCCTGCAGTTCTACTAGCGGGAGGATTGGATCTTTTGACGAGCAGTACTTC
j_call: TRBJ2-7
v_call: TRBV12-3/TRBV12-4
clone_size: .
d_call: TRBD2

cdr3_aa: CASRGSGTYRREGSYEQYF
cdr3_nt: TGTGCCAGCAGGGGATCAGGAACTTATCGAAGGGAGGGCTCCTACGAGCAGTACTTC
j_call: TRBJ2-7
v_call: TRBV12-3/TRBV12-4
clone_size: many
d_call: TRBD2

cdr3_aa: CSASHERDYNTDTQYF
cdr3_nt: TGCAGTGCTAGTCATGAGAGGGACTATAACACAGATACGCAGTATTTT
j_call: TRBJ2-3
v_call: TRBV20-1
clone_size: .
d_call: TRBD2

cdr3_aa: CSVIRGDNEQYF
cdr3_nt: TGCAGCGTAATTAGGGGAGACAACGAGCAGTACTTC
j_call: TRBJ2-7
v_call: TRBV29-1
clone_size: few
d_call: .

cdr3_aa: CASSLGTGTGAVFGYNEQFF
cdr3_nt: TGTGCCAGCAGCTTAGGGACCGGGACAGGGGCCGTATTTGGTTACAATGAGCAGTTCTTC
j_call: TRBJ2-1
v_call: TRBV7-8
clone_size: few
d_call: TRBD1

cdr3_aa: CAISVAGVAGNEQFF
cdr3_nt: TGTGCCATCAGTGTTGCGGGAGTGGCAGGCAATGAGCAGTTCTTC
j_call: TRBJ2-1
v_call: TRBV10-3
clone_size: few
d_call: TRBD2

cdr3_aa: CATSDLAGAQETQYF
cdr3_nt: TGTGCCACCAGTGATTTAGCGGGGGCACAAGAGACCCAGTACTTC
j_call: TRBJ2-5
v_call: TRBV24-1
clone_size: .
d_call: TRBD2

cdr3_aa: CASSDSSLPKVGTQYF
cdr3_nt: TGCGCCAGCAGTGATAGTTCCCTTCCAAAGGTGGGGACCCAGTACTTC
j_call: TRBJ2-5
v_call: TRBV10-1
clone_size: .
d_call: .

cdr3_aa: CASSSGQLSYNEQFF
cdr3_nt: TGTGCCAGCAGCTCAGGACAACTCTCCTACAATGAGCAGTTCTTC
j_call: TRBJ2-1
v_call: TRBV11-2
clone_size: few
d_call: .

cdr3_aa: CASSLFISDNEQFF
cdr3_nt: TGTGCCAGCAGCTTGTTTATCAGCGACAATGAGCAGTTCTTC
j_call: TRBJ2-1
v_call: TRBV5-6
clone_size: .
d_call: .

cdr3_aa: CASRPTWSSGSADTQYF
cdr3_nt: TGTGCCAGCAGACCCACTTGGAGTAGCGGGAGTGCAGATACGCAGTATTTT
j_call: TRBJ2-3
v_call: TRBV2
clone_size: few
d_call: TRBD2

cdr3_aa: CASSQGQEAFF
cdr3_nt: TGTGCCAGCAGCCAGGGACAGGAAGCTTTCTTT
j_call: TRBJ1-1
v_call: TRBV7-9
clone_size: few
d_call: TRBD1

cdr3_aa: CSALADSTDTQYF
cdr3_nt: TGCAGCGCATTAGCGGATAGCACAGATACGCAGTATTTT
j_call: TRBJ2-3
v_call: TRBV29-1
clone_size: .
d_call: .

cdr3_aa: CASSPRLVSYNEQFF
cdr3_nt: TGTGCCAGCAGCCCGCGACTAGTCTCCTACAATGAGCAGTTCTTC
j_call: TRBJ2-1
v_call: TRBV14
clone_size: few
d_call: .

cdr3_aa: CASSQEVGLPDTQYF
cdr3_nt: TGCGCCAGCAGCCAAGAGGTGGGGCTCCCAGATACGCAGTATTTT
j_call: TRBJ2-3
v_call: TRBV4-3
clone_size: .
d_call: .

cdr3_aa: CASSFYVSYMETQYF
cdr3_nt: TGTGCCAGCAGTTTTTATGTCAGTTATATGGAGACCCAGTACTTC
j_call: TRBJ2-5
v_call: TRBV12-3/TRBV12-4
clone_size: .
d_call: .

cdr3_aa: CASSGDGPHEQFF
cdr3_nt: TGTGCCAGCAGCGGAGACGGTCCCCATGAGCAGTTCTTC
j_call: TRBJ2-1
v_call: TRBV5-4
clone_size: .
d_call: .

cdr3_aa: CASSFLITGAPHGYTF
cdr3_nt: TGTGCCAGCAGCTTTCTTATAACAGGGGCCCCTCATGGCTACACCTTC
j_call: TRBJ1-2
v_call: TRBV7-9
clone_size: few
d_call: TRBD1

cdr3_aa: CSVDGYNEQFF
cdr3_nt: TGCAGCGTTGATGGCTACAATGAGCAGTTCTTC
j_call: TRBJ2-1
v_call: TRBV29-1
clone_size: .
d_call: .

cdr3_aa: CASSGPPPSGGNWADTQYF
cdr3_nt: TGTGCCAGCAGTGGTCCACCTCCCTCGGGGGGCAATTGGGCAGATACGCAGTATTTT
j_call: TRBJ2-3
v_call: TRBV6-1
clone_size: .
d_call: .

cdr3_aa: CSAAGTGGNEQYF
cdr3_nt: TGCAGTGCGGCCGGGACAGGGGGTAACGAGCAGTACTTC
j_call: TRBJ2-7
v_call: TRBV20-1
clone_size: few
d_call: TRBD1

cdr3_aa: CASRPPFNRGQETQYF
cdr3_nt: TGTGCCAGCCGCCCGCCCTTCAACAGGGGGCAAGAGACCCAGTACTTC
j_call: TRBJ2-5
v_call: TRBV7-8
clone_size: .
d_call: TRBD1

cdr3_aa: CSARPKSSSGSSEQYF
cdr3_nt: TGCAGTGCTAGGCCCAAGTCCAGTAGCGGGAGTTCCGAGCAGTACTTC
j_call: TRBJ2-7
v_call: TRBV20-1
clone_size: few
d_call: TRBD2

cdr3_aa: CASSSARGKYEQYF
cdr3_nt: TGTGCCAGCAGCTCCGCACGGGGCAAATACGAGCAGTACTTC
j_call: TRBJ2-7
v_call: TRBV11-2
clone_size: few
d_call: .

cdr3_aa: CASSQYDSYEQYF
cdr3_nt: TGCGCCAGCAGCCAATACGACAGTTACGAGCAGTACTTC
j_call: TRBJ2-7
v_call: TRBV4-1
clone_size: many
d_call: .

cdr3_aa: CSARDPGREGIYEQYF
cdr3_nt: TGCAGTGCTAGAGATCCCGGCAGGGAGGGCATCTACGAGCAGTACTTC
j_call: TRBJ2-7
v_call: TRBV20-1
clone_size: many
d_call: TRBD2

cdr3_aa: CAISEAQGSGNQPQHF
cdr3_nt: TGTGCCATCAGTGAGGCGCAGGGTAGTGGCAATCAGCCCCAGCATTTT
j_call: TRBJ1-5
v_call: TRBV10-3
clone_size: .
d_call: .

cdr3_aa: CSVEYNSYEQYF
cdr3_nt: TGCAGCGTTGAATACAACTCCTACGAGCAGTACTTC
j_call: TRBJ2-7
v_call: TRBV29-1
clone_size: many
d_call: .

cdr3_aa: CASSLAQGNTEAFF
cdr3_nt: TGCGCCAGCAGCTTGGCACAGGGGAACACTGAAGCTTTCTTT
j_call: TRBJ1-1
v_call: TRBV5-1
clone_size: many
d_call: .

cdr3_aa: CASSPGTGNNEQFF
cdr3_nt: TGTGCCAGCAGCCCCGGGACTGGGAACAATGAGCAGTTCTTC
j_call: TRBJ2-1
v_call: TRBV7-8
clone_size: few
d_call: .

cdr3_aa: CASSQVSTAPSSYNEQFF
cdr3_nt: TGTGCCAGCAGCCAAGTCTCGACAGCTCCCTCCTCCTACAATGAGCAGTTCTTC
j_call: TRBJ2-1
v_call: TRBV4-2
clone_size: .
d_call: .

cdr3_aa: CASSSGLETIVSTDTQYF
cdr3_nt: TGTGCCAGCAGCTCAGGACTAGAAACGATAGTTAGCACAGATACGCAGTATTTT
j_call: TRBJ2-3
v_call: TRBV7-6
clone_size: many
d_call: TRBD2

cdr3_aa: CASSWGQGRTEAFF
cdr3_nt: TGCGCCAGCAGCTGGGGACAGGGACGCACTGAAGCTTTCTTT
j_call: TRBJ1-1
v_call: TRBV5-1
clone_size: few
d_call: TRBD1

cdr3_aa: CSERQGTTDTQYF
cdr3_nt: TGCAGCGAACGACAGGGGACCACAGATACGCAGTATTTT
j_call: TRBJ2-3
v_call: TRBV29-1
clone_size: many
d_call: TRBD1

cdr3_aa: CASSLPLLAGDSTDTQYF
cdr3_nt: TGTGCCAGCAGCTTACCCTTACTAGCGGGAGATAGCACAGATACGCAGTATTTT
j_call: TRBJ2-3
v_call: TRBV7-8
clone_size: .
d_call: TRBD2

cdr3_aa: CASSVVGGSDTQYF
cdr3_nt: TGTGCCAGCAGCGTAGTCGGAGGGTCTGATACGCAGTATTTT
j_call: TRBJ2-3
v_call: TRBV9
clone_size: few
d_call: .

cdr3_aa: CASSDRRLEQYF
cdr3_nt: TGTGCCAGCAGTGATAGGAGGTTAGAGCAGTACTTC
j_call: TRBJ2-7
v_call: TRBV25-1
clone_size: .
d_call: .

cdr3_aa: CASSVGRDHSYEQYF
cdr3_nt: TGTGCCAGCAGCGTAGGGCGGGACCACTCCTACGAGCAGTACTTC
j_call: TRBJ2-7
v_call: TRBV9
clone_size: few
d_call: .

cdr3_aa: CSVEGTEYNEQFF
cdr3_nt: TGCAGCGTTGAGGGGACAGAATACAATGAGCAGTTCTTC
j_call: TRBJ2-1
v_call: TRBV29-1
clone_size: .
d_call: TRBD1

cdr3_aa: CSAFSGILWHEQFF
cdr3_nt: TGCAGTGCCTTTAGCGGGATCCTTTGGCATGAGCAGTTCTTC
j_call: TRBJ2-1
v_call: TRBV20-1
clone_size: many
d_call: TRBD2